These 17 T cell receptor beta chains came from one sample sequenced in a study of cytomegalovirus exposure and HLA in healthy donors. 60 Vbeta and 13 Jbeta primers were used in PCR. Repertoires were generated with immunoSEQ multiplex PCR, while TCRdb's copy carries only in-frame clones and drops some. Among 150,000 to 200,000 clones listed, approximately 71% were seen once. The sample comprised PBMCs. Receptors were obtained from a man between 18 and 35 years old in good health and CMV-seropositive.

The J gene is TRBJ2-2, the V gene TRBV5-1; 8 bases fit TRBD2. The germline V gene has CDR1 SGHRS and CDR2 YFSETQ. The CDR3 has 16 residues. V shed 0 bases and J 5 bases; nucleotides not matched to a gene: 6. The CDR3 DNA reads TGCGCCAGCAGCTTGGGGGCTAGCGGGTCAACCGGGGAGCTGTTTTTT. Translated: CASSLGASGSTGELFF.

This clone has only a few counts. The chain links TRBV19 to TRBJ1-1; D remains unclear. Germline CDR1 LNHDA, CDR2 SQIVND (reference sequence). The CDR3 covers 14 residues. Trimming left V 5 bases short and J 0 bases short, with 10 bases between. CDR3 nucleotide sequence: TGTGCCAGTAGTGGGCCAGGATTGAACACTGAAGCTTTCTTT. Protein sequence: CASSGPGLNTEAFF.

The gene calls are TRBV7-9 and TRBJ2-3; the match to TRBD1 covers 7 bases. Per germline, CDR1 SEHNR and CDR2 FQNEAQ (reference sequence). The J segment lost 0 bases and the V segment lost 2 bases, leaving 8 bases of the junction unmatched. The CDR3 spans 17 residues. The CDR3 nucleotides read TGTGCCAGCAGCTTATGGTTAGGGACAGCTAGCACAGATACGCAGTATTTT. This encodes CASSLWLGTASTDTQYF.

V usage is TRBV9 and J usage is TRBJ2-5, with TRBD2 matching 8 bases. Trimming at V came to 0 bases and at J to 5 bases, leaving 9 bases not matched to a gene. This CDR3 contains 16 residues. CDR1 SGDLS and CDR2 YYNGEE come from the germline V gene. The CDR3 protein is CASSVGGGLVFETQYF. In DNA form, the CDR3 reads TGTGCCAGCAGCGTAGGCGGGGGGCTTGTTTTTGAGACCCAGTACTTC.

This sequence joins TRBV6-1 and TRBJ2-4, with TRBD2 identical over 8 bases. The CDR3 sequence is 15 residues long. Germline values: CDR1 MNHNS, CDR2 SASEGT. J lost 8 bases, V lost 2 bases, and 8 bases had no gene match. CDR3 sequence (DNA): TGTGCCAGCAGTGAATGGGAGACTAGCGAGTACATTCAGTACTTC. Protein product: CASSEWETSEYIQYF.

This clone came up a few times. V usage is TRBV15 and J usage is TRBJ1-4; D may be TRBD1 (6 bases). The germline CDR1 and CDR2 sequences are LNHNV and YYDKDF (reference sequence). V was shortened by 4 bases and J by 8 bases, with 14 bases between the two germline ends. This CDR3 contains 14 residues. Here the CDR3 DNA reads TGTGCCACCAGCACTCACAGGGACGGGGAAAAACTGTTTTTT. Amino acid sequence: CATSTHRDGEKLFF.

CDR3: CASSLVGSGTGELFF. The CDR3 DNA sequence: TGTGCCAGCAGCTTGGTTGGTTCCGGCACCGGGGAGCTGTTTTTT. The V call is TRBV5-6, the J call TRBJ2-2; D is unclear. V lost 0 bases, J lost 4 bases, and 10 bases lay in between. CDR1 and CDR2 from the germline V gene are SGHDT and YYEEEE. This CDR3 comprises 15 residues.

The CDR3, as DNA: TGTGCCAGCAGTTACCGGTTCACAGAGACCCAGTACTTC. Amino acid sequence: CASSYRFTETQYF. This chain links TRBV6-6 with TRBJ2-5; D unresolved. CDR3 length: 13 residues. CDR1 is MNHNY, CDR2 SVGAGI, per germline (reference sequence). The V end lost 2 bases, the J end lost 4 bases, and 8 bases lay between the germline ends.

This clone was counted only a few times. The CDR3 reads CATSRTRDSYEQYF. The CDR3 region has the DNA TGTGCCACCAGCAGGACCCGGGACAGCTACGAGCAGTACTTC. The rearrangement uses TRBV15 and TRBJ2-7, with 7 nucleotides matching TRBD1. CDR1 and CDR2 (germline): LNHNV, YYDKDF (reference sequence). V lost 3 bases, J lost 3 bases, and 5 bases stayed unmatched. This CDR3 has 14 amino acids.

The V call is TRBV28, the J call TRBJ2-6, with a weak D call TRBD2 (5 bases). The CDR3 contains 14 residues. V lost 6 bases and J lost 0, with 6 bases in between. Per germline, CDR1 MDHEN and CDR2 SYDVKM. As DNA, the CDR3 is TGTGCCAGCAGCGGGATCTCTGGGGCCAACGTCCTGACTTTC. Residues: CASSGISGANVLTF.

The DNA of the CDR3 is TGTGCCACCAGCAGGAGGGACAATACCTACAATGAGCAGTTCTTC. It codes for CATSRRDNTYNEQFF. V is TRBV15 and J is TRBJ2-1; TRBD1 might be the D (6 bases). The CDR3 is made up of 15 amino acids. With 3 bases removed from V and 2 bases from J, the gap between germline ends came to 11 bases. Germline V lookup: CDR1 LNHNV, CDR2 YYDKDF (reference sequence).

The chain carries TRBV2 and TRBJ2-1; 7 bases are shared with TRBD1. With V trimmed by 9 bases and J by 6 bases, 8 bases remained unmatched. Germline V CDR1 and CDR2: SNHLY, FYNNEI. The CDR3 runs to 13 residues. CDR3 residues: CASRDSRFNEQFF. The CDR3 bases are TGTGCCAGTCGGGACAGCCGATTCAATGAGCAGTTCTTC.

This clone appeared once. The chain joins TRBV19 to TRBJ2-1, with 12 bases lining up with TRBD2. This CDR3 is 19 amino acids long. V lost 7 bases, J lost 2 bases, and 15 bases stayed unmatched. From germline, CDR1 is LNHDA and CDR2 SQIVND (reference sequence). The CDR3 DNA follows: TGTGCCAGTACTTCCGAACCGCCTAGCGGGAGGGGACCCTACAATGAGCAGTTCTTC. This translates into CASTSEPPSGRGPYNEQFF.

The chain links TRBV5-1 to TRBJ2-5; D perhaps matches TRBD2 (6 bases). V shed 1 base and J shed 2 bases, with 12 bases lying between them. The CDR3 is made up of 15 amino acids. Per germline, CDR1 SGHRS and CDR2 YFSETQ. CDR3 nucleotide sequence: TGCGCCAGCAGCTTGTCTTGGGAGGAACAAGAGACCCAGTACTTC. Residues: CASSLSWEEQETQYF.

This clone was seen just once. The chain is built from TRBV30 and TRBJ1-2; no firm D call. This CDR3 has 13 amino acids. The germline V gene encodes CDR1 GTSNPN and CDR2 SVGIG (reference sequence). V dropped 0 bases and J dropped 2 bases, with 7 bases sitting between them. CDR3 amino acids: CAWSVLENYGYTF. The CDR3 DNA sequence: TGTGCCTGGAGTGTTCTGGAGAACTATGGCTACACCTTC.

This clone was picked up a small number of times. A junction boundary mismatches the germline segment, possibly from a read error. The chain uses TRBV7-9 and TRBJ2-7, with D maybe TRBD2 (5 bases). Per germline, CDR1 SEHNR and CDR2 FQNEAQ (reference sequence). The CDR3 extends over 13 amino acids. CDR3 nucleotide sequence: TGTTCCAGCAGCTTACTGGGAGTCGGCGAGCAGTACTTC. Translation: CSSSLLGVGEQYF.

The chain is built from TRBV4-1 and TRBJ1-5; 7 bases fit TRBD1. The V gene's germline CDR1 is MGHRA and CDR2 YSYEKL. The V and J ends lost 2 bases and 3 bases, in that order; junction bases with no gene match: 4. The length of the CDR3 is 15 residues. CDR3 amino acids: CASSQPTGDNQPQHF. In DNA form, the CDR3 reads TGCGCCAGCAGCCAACCCACAGGGGACAATCAGCCCCAGCATTTT.